The 31 T cell receptor beta chains in this list originate from one sample, sequenced in a study of blood T cell repertoires in COVID-19. TCRdb keeps only in-frame clones here, not all; method: immunoSEQ multiplex PCR. The sample includes 150,000 to 200,000 clones, 93% of them seen just once. Sequenced: peripheral blood. These receptors all stem from a woman aged 55-75 years with COVID-19, enrolled during active disease.

This sequence joins TRBV4-1 and TRBJ1-2; D remains unclear. Germline CDR1 reads MGHRA; CDR2 reads YSYEKL. The CDR3 is made up of 15 amino acids. The ends were cut back, 1 base at V and 0 bases at J, with 9 bases in the middle. DNA for the CDR3: TGCGCCAGCAGCCAAGCAGACACCGCTAACTATGGCTACACCTTC. Its translation: CASSQADTANYGYTF.

The chain couples TRBV19 to TRBJ2-2, with D maybe TRBD2 (6 bases). Germline CDR1 and CDR2: LNHDA and SQIVND (reference sequence). The V and J ends lost 3 bases and 2 bases respectively, with 10 bases between them. This CDR3 is built from 15 residues. This chain's CDR3 is CASSMVGGNTGELFF. The DNA for the CDR3 is TGTGCCAGTAGTATGGTGGGGGGAAACACCGGGGAGCTGTTTTTT. Variable domain in full (rest from reference TRBV19 and TRBJ2-2): DGGITQSPKYLFRKEGQNVTLSCEQNLNHDAMYWYRQDPGQGLRLIYYSQIVNDFQKGDIAEGYSVSREKKESFPLTVTSAQKNPTAFYLCASSMVGGNTGELFFGEGSRLTVL.

CDR3 in DNA: TGTGCCAGTAGTACCGCCAGGGGGCATTCCTACGAGCAGTACTTC. It yields the protein CASSTARGHSYEQYF. The rearrangement uses TRBV19 and TRBJ2-7; TRBD1 matches at 8 bases. This CDR3 has 15 amino acids. The J segment lost 1 base and the V segment lost 4 bases, leaving 6 bases of the junction unmatched. The germline V gene has CDR1 LNHDA and CDR2 SQIVND (reference sequence).

This clone was counted a few times. The J gene is TRBJ2-3, the V gene TRBV6-5; 8 nucleotides agree with TRBD2. The J segment lost 1 base and the V segment lost 2 bases, leaving 2 bases of the junction unmatched. The germline V gene encodes CDR1 MNHEY and CDR2 SVGAGI. This CDR3 comprises 15 residues. CDR3: CASSYLTSGTDTQYF. The CDR3 DNA follows: TGTGCCAGCAGTTACCTGACTAGCGGCACAGATACGCAGTATTTT.

The V call is TRBV5-4, the J call TRBJ1-5; TRBD1 aligns across 8 bases. The CDR3 runs 14 residues. Germline-derived CDR1 and CDR2 are SGHNT and YYREEE (reference sequence). Unmatched junction bases numbered 4, after V lost 4 bases and J lost 4 bases. The CDR3 sequence is CASSLQGGNQPQHF. The DNA for the CDR3 is TGTGCCAGCAGCCTACAGGGGGGGAATCAGCCCCAGCATTTT.

This rearrangement joins TRBV19 to TRBJ2-5; 12 bases match TRBD2. Trimming cost V 3 bases and J 4 bases; bases outside gene matches: 12. This CDR3 has 18 residues. Germline lookup yields CDR1 LNHDA and CDR2 SQIVND (reference sequence). CDR3 coding DNA: TGTGCCAGTAGTATGACGGGGACTAGCGGGTACATTCGAGAGACCCAGTACTTC. It translates to CASSMTGTSGYIRETQYF.

The rearrangement uses TRBV3-1 (or the pseudogene TRBV3-2) and TRBJ1-1, with no clear D. Trimming shortened V by 1 base and J by 0 bases, and 6 bases separated the two germline ends. The V gene's germline CDR1 is LGHDT and CDR2 YNNKEL (reference sequence). This CDR3 region has 14 residues. Here the CDR3 reads CASSQGALNTEAFF. CDR3 DNA: TGTGCCAGCAGCCAAGGGGCACTGAACACTGAAGCTTTCTTT.

The sample holds one count of this clone. The chain joins TRBV6-2 or TRBV6-3 to TRBJ2-5, with D possibly TRBD2 on 6 matching bases. Germline V gene sequence: CDR1 MNHEY, CDR2 SVGEGT. The CDR3 has 14 amino acids. Trimming shortened V by 0 bases and J by 5 bases, and 10 bases separated the two germline ends. CDR3 nucleotide sequence: TGTGCCAGCAGTTACTCGTGGGGGAGGGAGACCCAGTACTTC. Amino acid sequence: CASSYSWGRETQYF.

This clone has just a few counts. In DNA, the CDR3 is TGCGCCAGCAGCCACGGACAGGGACCCTACGAGCAGTACTTC. Its protein product is CASSHGQGPYEQYF. The chain combines TRBV4-1 with TRBJ2-7; 8 positions match TRBD1. V dropped 3 bases and J dropped 2; count of bases not matched to a gene: 3. Germline V gives CDR1 MGHRA, CDR2 YSYEKL. This CDR3 is built from 14 residues.

The CDR3 bases are TGTGCCAGCAGCGTAGCTCCATCAGGGGGCAGGGTGAACACTGAAGCTTTCTTT. Translating gives CASSVAPSGGRVNTEAFF. This sequence joins TRBV9 and TRBJ1-1; 8 nucleotides line up with TRBD1. CDR3 length: 18 amino acids. The V and J ends lost 0 bases and 0 bases, in that order; junction bases with no gene match: 10. From germline, CDR1 is SGDLS and CDR2 YYNGEE.

This chain uses TRBV7-2 with TRBJ2-5; 7 positions match TRBD1. Germline values: CDR1 SGHTA, CDR2 FQGNSA. The ends lost 3 bases at V and 4 bases at J; junction bases unmatched: 8. The CDR3 consists of 15 residues. The chain's CDR3 is CASSFGRGLGETQYF. CDR3 coding DNA: TGTGCCAGCAGCTTTGGAAGGGGGCTGGGAGAGACCCAGTACTTC.

A single count supports this clone. This rearrangement joins TRBV2 to TRBJ1-2, with TRBD1 matching 7 bases. CDR3 length: 17 residues. Germline values: CDR1 SNHLY, CDR2 FYNNEI. Germline trimming cut 2 bases from V and 0 bases from J; bases unmatched to any gene: 9. The CDR3 loop is CASSEYPTGDPNYGYTF. In DNA, the CDR3 is TGTGCCAGCAGTGAATACCCAACAGGGGACCCTAACTATGGCTACACCTTC.

The chain carries TRBV7-9 and TRBJ1-2, with D perhaps TRBD1 (6 bases). V was clipped by 4 bases and J by 4 bases, with 19 bases between them. The CDR3 has 16 amino acids. Germline CDR1 and CDR2: SEHNR and FQNEAQ (reference sequence). In DNA form, the CDR3 reads TGTGCCAGCAGCTCGATACTTACAGGGTTGGGCTATGGCTACACCTTC. Translated, it gives CASSSILTGLGYGYTF.

The chain joins TRBV2 to TRBJ1-1; perhaps TRBD1 as D (6 bases). The CDR3 extends over 16 amino acids. Germline V gene data show CDR1 as SNHLY and CDR2 as FYNNEI. The ends were cut back, 4 bases at V and 4 bases at J, with 19 bases in the middle. As DNA, the CDR3 is TGTGCCAGCAGTGGAGCTCTGCAATTAGGGGGCACTGAAGCTTTCTTT. It encodes CASSGALQLGGTEAFF.

A note on this clone: The junction differs from germline at one of its ends, possibly a read error. The chain carries TRBV3-1 (or the pseudogene TRBV3-2) and TRBJ1-2; the match to TRBD1 covers 8 bases. Germline CDR1 LGHDT, CDR2 YNNKEL (reference sequence). CDR3 length: 14 amino acids. CDR3 amino acids: CASSPKSRQGLARF. For the CDR3, the DNA is TGTGCCAGCAGCCCTAAGTCACGACAGGGGTTAGCGCGCTTC.

This chain connects TRBV7-9 to TRBJ1-1; D is unclear. V dropped 4 bases and J dropped 8 bases, with 17 bases sitting between them. The CDR3 loop spans 14 amino acids. The germline CDR1 and CDR2 sequences are SEHNR and FQNEAQ (reference sequence). The CDR3 region is CASSSSIPGEEAFF. Written as DNA, the CDR3 is TGTGCCAGCAGCTCTTCTATCCCTGGGGAGGAAGCTTTCTTT.

This sequence joins TRBV6-2 or TRBV6-3 and TRBJ2-7, with 8 bases lining up with TRBD1. J was trimmed by 7 bases and V by 5 bases; bases with no gene match: 13. CDR1 and CDR2 (germline): MNHEY, SVGEGT. The CDR3 covers 15 residues. The DNA for the CDR3 is TGTGCCAGCAGTCGCCCCACAGGGGGAGGCTCGGAGCAGTACTTC. It yields the protein CASSRPTGGGSEQYF.

The chain combines TRBV7-9 with TRBJ2-7; 8 bases are a match to TRBD1. Germline lookup yields CDR1 SEHNR and CDR2 FQNEAQ (reference sequence). V trimming: 2 bases; J trimming: 5 bases; junction bases outside the gene matches: 5. This CDR3 is built from 14 residues. The CDR3 here is CASSLFSGGDEQYF. In nucleotides, the CDR3 is TGTGCCAGCAGCTTATTCTCAGGGGGCGACGAGCAGTACTTC.

V gene TRBV5-5 combines with J gene TRBJ2-1; D is perhaps TRBD2 (7 bases). Germline CDR1 reads SGHKS; CDR2 reads YYEKEE (reference sequence). Trimming took 0 bases from V and 3 from J, leaving 10 bases between them. The CDR3 sequence is 15 residues long. CDR3 nucleotides: TGTGCCAGCAGCTTGGCGGGGGGCCTCTACAATGAGCAGTTCTTC. This gives the protein CASSLAGGLYNEQFF. Full variable domain (remainder filled in from reference TRBV5-5 and TRBJ2-1): DAGVTQSPTHLIKTRGQQVTLRCSPISGHKSVSWYQQVLGQGPQFIFQYYEKEERGRGNFPDRFSARQFPNYSSELNVNALLLGDSALYLCASSLAGGLYNEQFFGPGTRLTVL.

The chain recombines TRBV9 with TRBJ1-1, with D unclear. V lost 0 bases to trimming and J lost 5 bases, with 14 bases between them. Germline-derived CDR1 and CDR2 are SGDLS and YYNGEE. This CDR3 is built from 15 residues. Here the CDR3 reads CASSVVPTTRTEAFF. The CDR3 nucleotides are TGTGCCAGCAGCGTAGTTCCCACGACAAGAACTGAAGCTTTCTTT.

V and J are TRBV3-1 (or the pseudogene TRBV3-2) and TRBJ2-3, with D tentatively TRBD2 (5 bases). The length of the CDR3 is 14 residues. Per the germline V gene, CDR1 is LGHDT and CDR2 is YNNKEL (reference sequence). Between the trimmed V and J ends, which lost 5 bases and 3 bases, there was a span of 12 bases. For the CDR3, the DNA is TGTGCCAGCAGCAAAGGACTGGAGACAGATACGCAGTATTTT. Translation gives CASSKGLETDTQYF.

The chain recombines TRBV30 with TRBJ1-2, with a tentative D call TRBD1 (5 bases). Germline loops: CDR1 GTSNPN, CDR2 SVGIG (reference sequence). The CDR3 is 15 amino acids. V lost 4 bases to trimming and J lost 4 bases, with 19 bases between them. DNA of the CDR3: TGTGCCTGGAAGTACAGGCCCCTCTCATTCTATGGCTACACCTTC. Its protein is CAWKYRPLSFYGYTF.

The table lists this clone with a count of one. V is TRBV18 and J is TRBJ2-5; tentative D call: TRBD1 (5 bases). V lost 3 bases and J 2 bases, leaving 10 bases between the germline ends. There are 14 residues in the CDR3. Germline CDR1 is KGHSH and CDR2 is LQKENI. CDR3 DNA sequence: TGTGCCAGCTCACCTCCAGACAGACAAGAGACCCAGTACTTC. Its protein is CASSPPDRQETQYF.

V gene TRBV7-3 combines with J gene TRBJ1-1; TRBD1 matches at 9 bases. Germline trimming cut 0 bases from V and 10 bases from J; bases unmatched to any gene: 12. This CDR3 has 16 amino acids. Germline V gives CDR1 SGHTA, CDR2 FQGTGA. CDR3 nucleotides: TGTGCCAGCAGCTTAACGCCGGGACAGGGCAGTTTTGGAGCTTTCTTT. Translated, it gives CASSLTPGQGSFGAFF.

The chain links TRBV27 to TRBJ2-1; D is possibly TRBD1 (6 bases). V gave up 3 bases and J gave up 12 bases, with 15 bases separating them. This CDR3 has 13 amino acids. Germline CDR1 is MNHEY and CDR2 is SMNVEV (reference sequence). The CDR3 bases are TGTGCCAGCAGTTTCCCCAGGGGCCCGGTGCAGTTCTTC. Encoded protein: CASSFPRGPVQFF.

This clone was detected a few times. The chain recombines TRBV6-6 with TRBJ2-7; D may be TRBD1 (5 bases). Germline V gene sequence: CDR1 MNHNY, CDR2 SVGAGI (reference sequence). The V and J ends lost 5 bases and 3 bases respectively, with 14 bases between them. The CDR3 consists of 14 residues. The DNA of the CDR3 is TGTGCCAGCAGTCCACGGTCAGGGCTCTACGAGCAGTACTTC. Amino acids: CASSPRSGLYEQYF.

The chain employs TRBV5-4 and TRBJ2-4; the match to TRBD1 covers 7 bases. The CDR3 extends over 17 amino acids. The trim removed 4 bases at V and 7 bases at J, leaving 17 bases unmatched. The V gene's germline CDR1 is SGHNT and CDR2 YYREEE (reference sequence). CDR3 amino acids: CASSRGGTGVKENIQYF. The CDR3 nucleotides read TGTGCCAGCAGCCGAGGAGGAACAGGGGTCAAAGAGAACATTCAGTACTTC.

The gene calls are TRBV3-1 (or the pseudogene TRBV3-2) and TRBJ2-2, with D possibly matching TRBD1 (5 bases). There are 16 residues in the CDR3. V was shortened by 2 bases and J by 3 bases, with 13 bases between the two germline ends. The germline V gene has CDR1 LGHDT and CDR2 YNNKEL (reference sequence). The CDR3 region is CASSQTRAGYTGELFF. CDR3 nucleotides: TGTGCCAGCAGCCAAACTCGGGCAGGGTACACCGGGGAGCTGTTTTTT.

This rearrangement joins TRBV5-4 to TRBJ1-4, with 7 bases lining up with TRBD1. After removal of 3 bases from V and 0 bases from J, the junction contained 14 bases not matched to a gene. This CDR3 is built from 19 residues. Germline values: CDR1 SGHNT, CDR2 YYREEE (reference sequence). CDR3 region: CASSSTRDSKPATNEKLFF. The CDR3, as DNA: TGTGCCAGCAGCTCGACGCGGGACAGCAAACCTGCAACTAATGAAAAACTGTTTTTT.

The sample holds one count of this clone. The chain joins TRBV7-9 to TRBJ2-3, with D perhaps matching TRBD2 (6 bases). Germline V gene sequence: CDR1 SEHNR, CDR2 FQNEAQ (reference sequence). V was pared by 5 bases and J by 0 bases, with 9 bases between. This CDR3 is 14 amino acids long. The CDR3 DNA is TGTGCCAGCAGCCGGACTACCAGCACAGATACGCAGTATTTT. Translated, it gives CASSRTTSTDTQYF. Variable domain in full (rest from reference TRBV7-9 and TRBJ2-3): DTGVSQNPRHKITKRGQNVTFRCDPISEHNRLYWYRQTLGQGPEFLTYFQNEAQLEKSRLLSDRFSAERPKGSFSTLEIQRTEQGDSAMYLCASSRTTSTDTQYFGPGTRLTVL.

The V and J genes are TRBV6-6 and TRBJ1-1; D is undetermined. Germline values: CDR1 MNHNY, CDR2 SVGAGI (reference sequence). This CDR3 has 15 amino acids. V was pared by 5 bases and J by 1 base, with 14 bases between. CDR3 region: CASSPTPGPNTEAFF. CDR3 nucleotide sequence: TGTGCCAGCAGTCCTACACCAGGCCCGAACACTGAAGCTTTCTTT.